One and the same sample provided the 3 T cell receptor beta chains below, sequenced in a study of siplizumab effects on memory and regulatory T cells. Measured with immunoSEQ multiplex PCR; TCRdb has only the in-frame clones, and not every one. The table has around 100,000 clones, 75% to 95% seen once. The sequenced sample was CD4+ T cells sorted from blood. These receptors were collected from a human donor in good health. Some clones in this sample may be carry-over from other donors' samples.

The chain carries TRBV6-5 and TRBJ1-4; D is unclear. Deletions cut 0 bases from V and 2 bases from J, with 10 bases between. The CDR3 runs to 16 residues. Germline V gene lookup returns CDR1 MNHEY and CDR2 SVGAGI. The DNA for the CDR3 is TGTGCCAGCAGTTACTCATACACGGTCACTAATGAAAAACTGTTTTTT. Translated, it gives CASSYSYTVTNEKLFF.

This sequence joins TRBV7-2 and TRBJ2-5; 12 nucleotides match TRBD2. Germline CDR1 reads SGHTA; CDR2 reads FQGNSA. The junction had 8 bases not matched to a gene; V was cut back by 3 bases and J by 0 bases. The CDR3 sequence is 18 residues long. DNA for the CDR3: TGTGCCAGCAGCTTTCGGGCGGGGACTAGCGGGTACCAAGAGACCCAGTACTTC. Its protein is CASSFRAGTSGYQETQYF.

In DNA, the CDR3 is TGTGCCAGCAGCCAAAACAATGAGCAGTTCTTC. Protein: CASSQNNEQFF. The rearrangement uses TRBV14 and TRBJ2-1; D remains ambiguous. CDR1 SGHDN and CDR2 FVKESK come from the germline V gene. Between the trimmed V and J ends, which lost 2 bases and 5 bases, there was a span of 1 base. The CDR3 is 11 amino acids.